A single sample is the source of the 3 T cell receptor beta chains below, sequenced in a study of cytomegalovirus exposure and HLA in healthy donors. Use of 60 Vbeta and 13 Jbeta primers characterized the PCR. The assay was immunoSEQ multiplex PCR, and TCRdb's table has in-frame clones only and misses some. Its listing shows approximately 37,000 clones. Sequencing input: PBMCs. These receptor sequences come from a man aged 40-49 years in good health and CMV-seropositive.

The chain combines TRBV28 with TRBJ2-3, with 7 bases matching TRBD1. From germline, CDR1 is MDHEN and CDR2 SYDVKM. V gave up 5 bases and J gave up 6 bases; unmatched junction bases: 17. The CDR3 is 17 amino acids. The CDR3 protein is CASSEPGTAIGVDTQYF. In nucleotides, the CDR3 is TGTGCCAGCAGTGAGCCCGGGACAGCGATAGGTGTTGATACGCAGTATTTT.

The gene calls are TRBV30 and TRBJ2-3; D unresolved. CDR1 and CDR2 (germline): GTSNPN, SVGIG (reference sequence). V shed 2 bases and J shed 2 bases, with 8 bases lying between them. The CDR3 has 13 amino acids. The CDR3 loop reads CAWSPSYTDTQYF. CDR3 coding DNA: TGTGCCTGGAGTCCCTCCTACACAGATACGCAGTATTTT. The entire variable domain, with the rest obtained from reference TRBV30 and TRBJ2-3, is as follows: SQTIHQWPATLVQPVGSPLSLECTVEGTSNPNLYWYRQAAGRGLQLLFYSVGIGQISSEVPQNLSASRPQDRQFILSSKKLLLSDSGFYLCAWSPSYTDTQYFGPGTRLTVL.

The chain couples TRBV13 to TRBJ1-4, with TRBD1 matching over 10 bases. Trimming at V came to 4 bases and at J to 11 bases, leaving 7 bases not matched to a gene. The germline V gene has CDR1 PRHDT and CDR2 FYEKMQ (reference sequence). The CDR3 is 14 residues long. CDR3 sequence: CASSSRTGGGKLFF. Here the CDR3 DNA reads TGTGCCAGCAGCTCCAGGACAGGGGGTGGGAAACTGTTTTTT.